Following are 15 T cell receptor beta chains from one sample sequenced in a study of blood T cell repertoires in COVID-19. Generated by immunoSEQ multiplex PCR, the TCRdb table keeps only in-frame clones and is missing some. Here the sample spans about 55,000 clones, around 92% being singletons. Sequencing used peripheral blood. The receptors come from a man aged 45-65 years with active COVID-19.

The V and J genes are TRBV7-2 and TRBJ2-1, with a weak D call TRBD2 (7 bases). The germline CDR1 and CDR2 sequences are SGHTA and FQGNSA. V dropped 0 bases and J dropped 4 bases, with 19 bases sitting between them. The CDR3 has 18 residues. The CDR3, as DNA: TGTGCCAGCAGCTTAGCGGTGTCGGGGGGCCCTCTTTACAATGAGCAGTTCTTC. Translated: CASSLAVSGGPLYNEQFF.

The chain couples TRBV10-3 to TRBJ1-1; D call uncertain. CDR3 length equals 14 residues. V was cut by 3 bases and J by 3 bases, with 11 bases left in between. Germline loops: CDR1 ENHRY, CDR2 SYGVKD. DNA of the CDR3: TGTGCCATCAGTGACTGGCCGAGGGACACTGAAGCTTTCTTT. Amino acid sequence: CAISDWPRDTEAFF.

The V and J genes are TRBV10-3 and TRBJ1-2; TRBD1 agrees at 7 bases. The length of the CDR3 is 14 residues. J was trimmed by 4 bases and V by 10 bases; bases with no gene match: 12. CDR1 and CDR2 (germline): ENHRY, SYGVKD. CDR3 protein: CATRRGVGFYGYTF. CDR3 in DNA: TGTGCCACCCGCAGGGGGGTAGGTTTCTATGGCTACACCTTC.

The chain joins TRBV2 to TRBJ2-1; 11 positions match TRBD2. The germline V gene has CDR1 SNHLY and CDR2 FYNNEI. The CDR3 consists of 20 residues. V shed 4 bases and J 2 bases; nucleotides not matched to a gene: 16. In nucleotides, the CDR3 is TGTGCCAGCAGTGGTTTCACTAGCGGGGGCCTCCCGGGCGCCTACAATGAGCAGTTCTTC. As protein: CASSGFTSGGLPGAYNEQFF.

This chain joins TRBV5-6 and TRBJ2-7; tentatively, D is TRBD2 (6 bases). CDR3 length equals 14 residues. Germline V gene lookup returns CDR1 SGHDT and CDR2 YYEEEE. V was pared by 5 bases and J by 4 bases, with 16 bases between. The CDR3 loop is CASSTSSFTYEQYF. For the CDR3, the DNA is TGTGCCAGCAGTACTAGCTCCTTTACTTACGAGCAGTACTTC. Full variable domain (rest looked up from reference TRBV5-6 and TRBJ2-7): DAGVTQSPTHLIKTRGQQVTLRCSPKSGHDTVSWYQQALGQGPQFIFQYYEEEERQRGNFPDRFSGHQFPNYSSELNVNALLLGDSALYLCASSTSSFTYEQYFGPGTRLTVT.

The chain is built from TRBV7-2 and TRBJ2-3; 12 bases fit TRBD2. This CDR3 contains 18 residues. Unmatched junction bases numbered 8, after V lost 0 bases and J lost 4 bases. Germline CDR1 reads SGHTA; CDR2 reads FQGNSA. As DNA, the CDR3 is TGTGCCAGCAGCTTAGCCGGTCTAGCGGGGGGGCAAGCAGATACGCAGTATTTT. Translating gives CASSLAGLAGGQADTQYF.

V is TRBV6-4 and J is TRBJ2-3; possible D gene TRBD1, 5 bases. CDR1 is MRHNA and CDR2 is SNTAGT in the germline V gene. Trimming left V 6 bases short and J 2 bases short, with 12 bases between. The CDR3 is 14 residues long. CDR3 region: CASRGHFYTDTQYF. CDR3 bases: TGTGCCAGCAGAGGACATTTTTACACAGATACGCAGTATTTT.

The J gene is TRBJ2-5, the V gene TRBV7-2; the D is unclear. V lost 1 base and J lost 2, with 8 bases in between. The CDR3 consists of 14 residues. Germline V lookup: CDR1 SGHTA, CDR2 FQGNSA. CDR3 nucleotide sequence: TGTGCCAGCAGCTTAGTTGTCCCTCAAGAGACCCAGTACTTC. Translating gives CASSLVVPQETQYF. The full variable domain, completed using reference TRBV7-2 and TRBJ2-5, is GAGVSQSPSNKVTEKGKDVELRCDPISGHTALYWYRQSLGQGLEFLIYFQGNSAPDKSGLPSDRFSAERTGGSVSTLTIQRTQQEDSAVYLCASSLVVPQETQYFGPGTRLLVL.

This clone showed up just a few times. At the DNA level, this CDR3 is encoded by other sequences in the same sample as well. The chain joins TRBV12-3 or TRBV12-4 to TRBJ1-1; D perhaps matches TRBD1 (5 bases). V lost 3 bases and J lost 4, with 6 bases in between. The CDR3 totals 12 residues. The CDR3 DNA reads TGTGCCAGCAGTTTCCAGGGCACTGAAGCTTTCTTT. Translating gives CASSFQGTEAFF.

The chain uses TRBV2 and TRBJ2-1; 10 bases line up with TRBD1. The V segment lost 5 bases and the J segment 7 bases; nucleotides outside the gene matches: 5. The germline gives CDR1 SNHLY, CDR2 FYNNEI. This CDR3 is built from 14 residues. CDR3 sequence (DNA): TGTGCCAGCAGTCTAGGACAGGGGGTGAATGAGCAGTTCTTC. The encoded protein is CASSLGQGVNEQFF.

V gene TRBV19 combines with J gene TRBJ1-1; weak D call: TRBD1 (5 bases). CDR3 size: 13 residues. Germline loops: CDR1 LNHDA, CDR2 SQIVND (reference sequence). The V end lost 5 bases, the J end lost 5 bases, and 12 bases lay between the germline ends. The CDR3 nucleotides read TGTGCCAGTAGTCTAAGAAGGGGAACTGAAGCTTTCTTT. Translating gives CASSLRRGTEAFF.

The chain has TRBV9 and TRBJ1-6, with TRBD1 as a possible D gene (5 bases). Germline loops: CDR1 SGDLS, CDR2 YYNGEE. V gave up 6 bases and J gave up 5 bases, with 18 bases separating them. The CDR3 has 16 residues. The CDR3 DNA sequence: TGTGCCAGCACGAACACCGCGGGGGTCGATAATTCACCCCTCCACTTT. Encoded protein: CASTNTAGVDNSPLHF.

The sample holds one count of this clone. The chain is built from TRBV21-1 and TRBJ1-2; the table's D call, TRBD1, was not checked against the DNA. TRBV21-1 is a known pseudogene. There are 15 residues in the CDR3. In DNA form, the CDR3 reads TGTGCCAGCAGCAACCCAGGGGGCAAAGACTATGGCTACACCTTC. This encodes CASSNPGGKDYGYTF.

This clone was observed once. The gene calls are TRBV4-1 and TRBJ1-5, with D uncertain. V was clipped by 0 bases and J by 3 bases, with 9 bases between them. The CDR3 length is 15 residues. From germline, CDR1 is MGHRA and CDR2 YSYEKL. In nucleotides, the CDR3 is TGCGCCAGCAGCCAAGATGGGCGGGCCAATCAGCCCCAGCATTTT. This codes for CASSQDGRANQPQHF.

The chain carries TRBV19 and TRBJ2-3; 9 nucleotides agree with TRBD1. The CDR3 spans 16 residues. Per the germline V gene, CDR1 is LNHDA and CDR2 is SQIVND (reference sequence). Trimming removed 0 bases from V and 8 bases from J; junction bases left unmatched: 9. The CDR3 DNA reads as TGTGCCAGTAGTATAGAAGTCGACAGGGGGAAGTCTACGCAGTATTTT. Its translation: CASSIEVDRGKSTQYF.